These T cell receptor beta chains were read from a single sample in a study of T cells in Graves' hyperthyroidism and ophthalmopathy. TCRdb passed the multiplex PCR reads through MiXCR, listing each CDR3 protein once. The table shows a few hundred thousand distinct CDR3 sequences, with about 15% occurring only once. What was sequenced was blood. The receptors shown here come from a woman younger than 45 with Graves' hyperthyroidism. CDR3s include the opening cysteine and the closing phenylalanine or tryptophan. A D gene is named only where the DNA matches it firmly. Expanded clones get a size class; other rows say once, few or many, or leave the size out.

clone_size	d_call	v_call	j_call	cdr3_aa	cdr3_nt
many	TRBD2	TRBV20-1	TRBJ2-1	CSASDGRISYNEQFF	TGCAGTGCTAGTGACGGGAGGATATCCTACAATGAGCAGTTCTTC
.	.	TRBV6-9	TRBJ1-1	CASSYSQEKNTEAFF	TGTGCCAGCAGTTATTCCCAGGAAAAAAACACTGAAGCTTTCTTT
few	TRBD2	TRBV6-1	TRBJ2-1	CASRTPGLAHEQFF	TGTGCCAGCAGGACTCCGGGACTAGCGCATGAGCAGTTCTTC
many	.	TRBV29-1	TRBJ2-7	CSVGEATGSLEQYF	TGCAGCGTGGGGGAGGCTACAGGGTCGCTCGAGCAGTACTTC
many	.	TRBV11-2	TRBJ2-1	CASSLDLLRGATNEQFF	TGTGCCAGCAGCTTAGATCTCTTACGCGGAGCCACCAATGAGCAGTTCTTC
few	TRBD1	TRBV7-9	TRBJ2-7	CASSPRDSFTYEQYF	TGTGCCAGCAGCCCACGGGACAGCTTCACCTACGAGCAGTACTTC
few	.	TRBV27	TRBJ1-4	CASSLLGKETNEKLFF	TGTGCCAGCAGTTTATTAGGGAAGGAGACTAATGAAAAACTGTTTTTT
many	.	TRBV5-5	TRBJ2-3	CASSSEGQTRTDTQYF	TGTGCCAGCAGCTCGGAGGGCCAGACCCGCACAGATACGCAGTATTTT
many	TRBD1	TRBV12-3/TRBV12-4	TRBJ1-1	CASSSDGTGYAEAFF	TGTGCCAGCAGTTCCGACGGGACAGGGTACGCTGAAGCTTTCTTT
.	.	TRBV7-2	TRBJ2-7	CASSSSAEARPGYEQYF	TGTGCCAGCAGTTCCTCGGCGGAGGCCCGGCCGGGCTACGAGCAGTACTTC
many	TRBD2	TRBV7-9	TRBJ2-5	CASRQPGLAGELETQYF	TGTGCCAGCAGACAACCGGGACTAGCGGGAGAGTTGGAGACCCAGTACTTC
few	TRBD1	TRBV28	TRBJ2-7	CASSRLGQGQGVSYEQYF	TGTGCCAGCAGTCGGCTTGGTCAGGGACAGGGGGTTTCCTACGAGCAGTACTTC
.	TRBD2	TRBV20-1	TRBJ2-1	CSKKAPSGNEQFF	TGCAGCAAAAAGGCCCCTAGCGGGAATGAGCAGTTCTTC
few	TRBD2	TRBV4-1	TRBJ2-2	CASSQLAGGDTGELFF	TGCGCCAGCAGCCAACTAGCGGGAGGGGACACCGGGGAGCTGTTTTTT
many	TRBD2	TRBV6-1	TRBJ2-7	CASTRLAGDLYEQYF	TGTGCCAGCACCAGACTAGCGGGAGATTTGTACGAGCAGTACTTC
many	TRBD1	TRBV5-1	TRBJ2-3	CASSPGTGITDTQYF	TGCGCCAGCAGCCCGGGGACAGGGATCACAGATACGCAGTATTTT
.	.	TRBV11-3	TRBJ2-7	CASSLLYGGAPEQYF	TGTGCCAGCAGCTTACTGTACGGCGGGGCCCCGGAGCAGTACTTC
many	.	TRBV19	TRBJ1-1	CASTTGADTEAFF	TGTGCCAGTACGACGGGGGCCGACACTGAAGCTTTCTTT
many	.	TRBV6-1	TRBJ2-3	CASRWTSTDTQYF	TGTGCCAGCAGATGGACTAGCACAGATACGCAGTATTTT
.	TRBD2	TRBV11-3	TRBJ2-3	CASSSIAGGQDTQYF	TGTGCCAGCAGCTCCATAGCGGGGGGGCAAGATACGCAGTATTTT
few	TRBD1	TRBV5-1	TRBJ1-4	CASSSGQGSYEKLFF	TGCGCCAGCAGCTCCGGACAGGGCTCGTACGAAAAACTGTTTTTT
.	.	TRBV10-3	TRBJ2-1	CAISWRDEQFF	TGTGCCATCAGTTGGCGGGATGAGCAGTTCTTC
many	.	TRBV18	TRBJ1-5	CASSTREQPQHF	TGTGCCAGCTCAACCAGGGAACAGCCCCAGCATTTT
many	TRBD1	TRBV27	TRBJ1-6	CASSLGQGFYSPLHF	TGTGCCAGCAGTTTAGGACAGGGATTTTATTCACCCCTCCACTTT
few	TRBD1	TRBV7-9	TRBJ2-7	CASSDGRTGYYEQYF	TGTGCCAGCAGCGACGGTAGGACAGGGTACTACGAGCAGTACTTC
many	TRBD1	TRBV24-1	TRBJ2-5	CATSESGTAYQETQYF	TGTGCCACCAGTGAATCCGGGACAGCGTACCAAGAGACCCAGTACTTC
few	TRBD2	TRBV2	TRBJ2-1	CASSGSGRIEEQFF	TGTGCCAGCAGTGGGAGCGGGAGAATAGAGGAGCAGTTCTTC
.	TRBD1	TRBV10-3	TRBJ1-1	CAIRVQGENTEALF	TGTGCCATCAGGGTACAGGGGGAGAACACTGAAGCTCTCTTT
many	TRBD1	TRBV11-3	TRBJ1-4	CASSFIKTGNEKLFF	TGTGCCAGCAGCTTCATAAAGACAGGGAATGAAAAACTGTTTTTT
.	TRBD2	TRBV18	TRBJ2-5	CASSRGSGRSETQYF	TGTGCCAGCTCACGAGGTAGCGGGAGATCCGAGACCCAGTACTTC
.	TRBD1	TRBV29-1	TRBJ1-1	CSATLTGMFSEAFF	TGCAGCGCGACCTTGACAGGGATGTTTAGTGAAGCTTTCTTT
.	TRBD2	TRBV5-1	TRBJ2-4	CASSAEAGNGYIQYF	TGCGCCAGCAGCGCCGAAGCGGGGAATGGATACATTCAGTACTTC
many	TRBD2	TRBV7-2	TRBJ2-3	CASSLRLADDTDTQYF	TGTGCCAGCAGCTTGCGACTAGCGGATGACACAGATACGCAGTATTTT
many	TRBD2	TRBV7-9	TRBJ2-1	CASSSGLGSEQFF	TGTGCCAGCAGCTCCGGACTAGGCAGTGAGCAGTTCTTC
few	TRBD2	TRBV4-1	TRBJ2-7	CASSRTSGTYKQYF	TGCGCCAGCAGCCGGACTAGCGGGACCTACAAGCAGTACTTC
few	TRBD2	TRBV9	TRBJ2-3	CASSVSPAGSTDTQYF	TGTGCCAGCAGCGTATCCCCAGCGGGATCGACAGATACGCAGTATTTT
many	.	TRBV27	TRBJ1-2	CASSPPGQPGSYTF	TGTGCCAGCAGTCCGCCTGGACAGCCGGGAAGCTACACCTTC
many	.	TRBV18	TRBJ2-3	CASSPPTGRGTDTQYF	TGTGCCAGCTCACCACCAACGGGAAGGGGGACAGATACGCAGTATTTT
few	TRBD2	TRBV20-1	TRBJ2-3	CSAGRATDTQYF	TGCAGTGCCGGGAGGGCCACAGATACGCAGTATTTT
many	TRBD2	TRBV29-1	TRBJ2-2	CSVSGGSYTGELFF	TGCAGCGTTTCTGGCGGGAGTTACACCGGGGAGCTGTTTTTT
many	.	TRBV28	TRBJ2-2	CASSSQADGELFF	TGTGCCAGCAGTTCCCAGGCCGACGGGGAGCTGTTTTTT
few	.	TRBV4-1	TRBJ2-7	CASSPSFDEQYF	TGCGCCAGCAGTCCGTCGTTCGACGAGCAGTACTTC
.	.	TRBV5-1	TRBJ2-3	CASSLARTSNTDTQYF	TGCGCCAGCAGCTTGGCCAGGACCAGCAACACAGATACGCAGTATTTT
many	.	TRBV12-3/TRBV12-4	TRBJ2-1	CASSLDARGDEQFF	TGTGCCAGCAGTTTAGACGCTAGAGGCGATGAGCAGTTCTTC
few	.	TRBV7-7	TRBJ2-2	CASSYDQGDTGELFF	TGTGCTAGCAGTTATGACCAGGGAGACACCGGGGAGCTGTTTTTT
many	TRBD1	TRBV30	TRBJ1-4	CAWSVRAGGIEKLFF	TGTGCCTGGAGTGTACGGGCAGGGGGCATTGAAAAACTGTTTTTT
many	TRBD2	TRBV7-9	TRBJ2-3	CASDWAGGSQYF	TGTGCCAGCGACTGGGCGGGAGGTTCGCAGTATTTT
many	.	TRBV6-1	TRBJ2-4	CASTLIGEGDIQYF	TGTGCCAGCACTTTAATCGGTGAGGGGGACATTCAGTACTTC
few	TRBD2	TRBV9	TRBJ2-7	CASSQRAGLAGGHEQYF	TGTGCCAGCAGCCAAAGAGCGGGCTTAGCGGGGGGCCACGAGCAGTACTTC
few	.	TRBV19	TRBJ1-4	CASHPGHEWGKLFF	TGTGCCAGCCATCCGGGCCATGAGTGGGGAAAACTGTTTTTT
few	TRBD1	TRBV12-3/TRBV12-4	TRBJ1-5	CASSTGTGAQPQHF	TGTGCCAGCAGCACCGGGACAGGGGCTCAGCCCCAGCATTTT
many	.	TRBV6-6	TRBJ2-3	CASSYGAGGGDTQYF	TGTGCCAGCAGTTACGGCGCTGGGGGCGGGGATACGCAGTATTTT
many	.	TRBV20-1	TRBJ2-1	CSAREPSRGGLMDDEQFF	TGCAGTGCTAGAGAACCGTCTCGGGGCGGGTTGATGGACGATGAGCAGTTCTTC